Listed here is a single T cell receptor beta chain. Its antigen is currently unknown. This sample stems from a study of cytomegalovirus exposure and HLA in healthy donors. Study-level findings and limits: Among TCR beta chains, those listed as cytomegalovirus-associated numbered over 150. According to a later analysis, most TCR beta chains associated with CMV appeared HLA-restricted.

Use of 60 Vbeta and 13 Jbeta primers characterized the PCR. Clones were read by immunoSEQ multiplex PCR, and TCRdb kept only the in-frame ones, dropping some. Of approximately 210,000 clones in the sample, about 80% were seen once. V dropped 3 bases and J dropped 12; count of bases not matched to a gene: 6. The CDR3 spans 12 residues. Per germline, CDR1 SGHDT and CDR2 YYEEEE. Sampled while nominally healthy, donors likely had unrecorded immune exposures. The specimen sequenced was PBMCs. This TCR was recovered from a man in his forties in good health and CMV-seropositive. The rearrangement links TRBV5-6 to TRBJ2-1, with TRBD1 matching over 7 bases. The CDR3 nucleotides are TGTGCCAGCAGCTCCCCGGACAGGCTGCAGTTCTTC. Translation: CASSSPDRLQFF.